The 2 T cell receptor beta chains reported below all come from one sample, sequenced in a study of blood T cell repertoires in COVID-19. TCRdb keeps only in-frame clones here, not all; method: immunoSEQ multiplex PCR. The repertoire includes around 33,000 clones, 78% of them detected once, and under 45% sits in the top ten. Sequenced input: peripheral blood. The receptors come from a man older than 75 with acute or convalescent COVID-19.

This clone was seen just once. The J gene is TRBJ2-2, the V gene TRBV19; maybe TRBD2 (6 bases). The length of the CDR3 is 14 residues. CDR1 is LNHDA and CDR2 is SQIVND in the germline V gene (reference sequence). Trimming shortened V by 7 bases and J by 4 bases, and 13 bases separated the two germline ends. CDR3 region: CASNTGVGTGELFF. The CDR3 DNA follows: TGTGCCAGTAATACGGGGGTTGGCACCGGGGAGCTGTTTTTT.

The chain joins TRBV5-1 to TRBJ2-5, with D possibly being TRBD1 (5 bases). This CDR3 comprises 14 residues. Germline CDR1 and CDR2: SGHRS and YFSETQ. V dropped 0 bases and J dropped 4 bases, with 10 bases sitting between them. CDR3: CASSLGSQGETQYF. The DNA for the CDR3 is TGCGCCAGCAGCTTGGGCAGCCAGGGAGAGACCCAGTACTTC.